One and the same sample provided the 17 T cell receptor beta chains below, sequenced in a study of blood T cell repertoires in COVID-19. Clones were sequenced by immunoSEQ multiplex PCR, and TCRdb holds only the in-frame ones, with some missing. The sample includes 120,000 to 150,000 clones, roughly 80% of them seen just once. Sample: peripheral blood. The receptors stem from a human donor in a cohort sampled during active COVID-19.

V gene TRBV5-4 combines with J gene TRBJ2-2; 8 bases are shared with TRBD1. The trim removed 4 bases at V and 6 bases at J, leaving 14 bases unmatched. The CDR3 length is 17 residues. Germline V CDR1 and CDR2: SGHNT, YYREEE (reference sequence). This CDR3 reads CASSLPMGDRSSGELFF. The CDR3 DNA is TGTGCCAGCAGCCTTCCCATGGGGGACAGGTCTTCCGGGGAGCTGTTTTTT.

J is TRBJ1-5 and V is TRBV13; no clear D. The CDR3 extends over 17 amino acids. Germline loops: CDR1 PRHDT, CDR2 FYEKMQ (reference sequence). The V end lost 5 bases, the J end lost 7 bases, and 24 bases lay between the germline ends. The CDR3 DNA reads as TGTGCCAGCAGCGAGAATTATCCGGCCCAAGGCGGGCAGCCCCAGCATTTT. Amino acid sequence: CASSENYPAQGGQPQHF.

As to this clone: One junction end does not reproduce the germline sequence, and a read error may be involved. This chain joins TRBV14 and TRBJ2-1; D perhaps matches TRBD1 (5 bases). The length of the CDR3 is 16 residues. Germline V gene data show CDR1 as SGHDN and CDR2 as FVKESK. CDR3 region: CASSQDGPGSYNEQFF. CDR3 in DNA: TGTGCCAGCAGCCAAGACGGCCCAGGGTCCTATAATGAGCAGTTCTTC.

This sequence joins TRBV3-1 (or the pseudogene TRBV3-2) and TRBJ1-1; D perhaps matches TRBD1 (6 bases). Germline V gene lookup returns CDR1 LGHDT and CDR2 YNNKEL (reference sequence). Trimming cost V 1 base and J 11 bases, with 11 bases left between them. This CDR3 region has 12 residues. CDR3 protein: CASSQVGAKAFF. The DNA of the CDR3 is TGTGCCAGCAGCCAAGTGGGGGCCAAGGCTTTCTTT.

The chain combines TRBV6-5 with TRBJ2-7; possible D gene TRBD1, 5 bases. The CDR3 consists of 13 residues. Germline V lookup: CDR1 MNHEY, CDR2 SVGAGI. Trimming shortened V by 6 bases and J by 0 bases, and 9 bases separated the two germline ends. This CDR3 is CASRVDSSYEQYV. CDR3 DNA sequence: TGTGCCAGCAGGGTTGACAGCTCCTACGAGCAGTACGTC.

As DNA, the CDR3 is TGTGCTAGCGGGGGTAGCGGTTTCACCGGGGAGCTGTTTTTT. It is translated as CASGGSGFTGELFF. This chain uses TRBV7-7 with TRBJ2-2, with 9 bases aligning to TRBD2. Per the germline V gene, CDR1 is SSHAT and CDR2 is FNYEAQ (reference sequence). This CDR3 region has 14 residues. The full variable domain, completed using reference TRBV7-7 and TRBJ2-2, is GAGVSQSPRYKVTKRGQDVTLRCDPISSHATLYWYQQALGQGPEFLTYFNYEAQPDKSGLPSDRFSAERPEGSISTLTIQRTEQRDSAMYRCASGGSGFTGELFFGEGSRLTVL.

This chain joins TRBV15 and TRBJ1-1; no reliable D call. This CDR3 is 13 amino acids long. Germline CDR1 is LNHNV and CDR2 is YYDKDF (reference sequence). Deletions cut 0 bases from V and 6 bases from J, with 8 bases between. The CDR3 here is CATSRDVRAEAFF. The CDR3 DNA reads TGTGCCACCAGCAGAGATGTTCGCGCTGAAGCTTTCTTT. Supplemented by reference TRBV15 and TRBJ1-1, the full variable domain reads DAMVIQNPRYQVTQFGKPVTLSCSQTLNHNVMYWYQQKSSQAPKLLFHYYDKDFNNEADTPDNFQSRRPNTSFCFLDIRSPGLGDTAMYLCATSRDVRAEAFFGQGTRLTVV.

The sample holds one count of this clone. This chain links TRBV14 with TRBJ1-5; D perhaps matches TRBD1 (6 bases). From germline, CDR1 is SGHDN and CDR2 FVKESK. V was trimmed by 4 bases and J by 7 bases, leaving 11 bases between them. The length of the CDR3 is 13 residues. The CDR3 region is CASSPGQGQPQHF. In DNA, the CDR3 is TGTGCCAGCAGCCCGGGACAAGGCCAGCCCCAGCATTTT.

The genes are TRBV11-2 and TRBJ2-2; tentative D call: TRBD2 (5 bases). CDR3 length: 12 residues. V dropped 5 bases and J dropped 10 bases, with 11 bases sitting between them. The germline CDR1 and CDR2 sequences are SGHAT and FQNNGV. CDR3 loop: CASSRSREELFF. Written as DNA, the CDR3 is TGTGCCAGCAGCAGATCCCGGGAGGAGCTGTTTTTT.

The CDR3, as DNA: TGTGCCAGCAGCCTAAGACAGGGGTCCGAGCAGTTCTTC. It translates to CASSLRQGSEQFF. This chain links TRBV7-3 with TRBJ2-1; TRBD1 aligns across 8 bases. Germline V gene data show CDR1 as SGHTA and CDR2 as FQGTGA. There are 13 residues in the CDR3. After removal of 5 bases from V and 10 bases from J, the junction contained 7 bases not matched to a gene.

The CDR3 DNA sequence: TGTGCCAGCAAAGACGGACTGAGCTATGGCTACACCTTC. Translating it yields CASKDGLSYGYTF. The chain combines TRBV28 with TRBJ1-2, with no clear D. Trimming stripped 7 bases from V and 4 bases from J, with 13 bases between. This CDR3 has 13 residues. The V gene's germline CDR1 is MDHEN and CDR2 SYDVKM.

The V and J genes are TRBV9 and TRBJ2-2; 9 bases match TRBD2. V trimming: 4 bases; J trimming: 7 bases; junction bases outside the gene matches: 8. Germline assignment: CDR1 SGDLS and CDR2 YYNGEE. This CDR3 is built from 15 residues. The CDR3 DNA sequence: TGTGCCAGCAGCTTAGCGGGAGTGGATAACGGGGAGCTGTTTTTT. Protein sequence: CASSLAGVDNGELFF. The whole variable domain, remainder taken from reference TRBV9 and TRBJ2-2, is DSGVTQTPKHLITATGQRVTLRCSPRSGDLSVYWYQQSLDQGLQFLIQYYNGEERAKGNILERFSAQQFPDLHSELNLSSLELGDSALYFCASSLAGVDNGELFFGEGSRLTVL.

The chain joins TRBV2 to TRBJ1-1; TRBD1 matches at 7 bases. The germline gives CDR1 SNHLY, CDR2 FYNNEI. V lost 2 bases and J lost 11; bases outside the gene matches: 20. This CDR3 is built from 17 residues. CDR3 DNA: TGTGCCAGCAGTGAATGGGCCCCGTTGCGAGGGGGCGCGGGGGCTTTCTTT. Translation: CASSEWAPLRGGAGAFF.

The J gene is TRBJ2-1, the V gene TRBV3-1 (or the pseudogene TRBV3-2), with D perhaps TRBD2 (6 bases). CDR3 length: 18 residues. Germline CDR1 reads LGHDT; CDR2 reads YNNKEL (reference sequence). V gave up 0 bases and J gave up 0 bases, with 15 bases separating them. CDR3 loop: CASSQDVVGGVSYNEQFF. The CDR3 nucleotides read TGTGCCAGCAGCCAAGATGTGGTGGGCGGGGTCTCCTACAATGAGCAGTTCTTC.

The gene calls are TRBV7-8 and TRBJ2-1, with TRBD2 matching over 10 bases. With 7 bases clipped from V and 1 base from J, the junction kept 13 bases outside the gene matches. The CDR3 length is 18 residues. Germline V CDR1 and CDR2: SGHVS, FQNEAQ. The CDR3 spells CASTQTSGWLGSYNEQFF. As DNA, the CDR3 is TGTGCCAGCACCCAGACTAGCGGGTGGTTGGGGTCCTACAATGAGCAGTTCTTC.

The gene calls are TRBV6-5 and TRBJ1-1, with unresolved D. The CDR3 has 13 amino acids. The V and J ends lost 0 bases and 11 bases respectively, with 13 bases between them. Germline assignment: CDR1 MNHEY and CDR2 SVGAGI. The CDR3 DNA follows: TGTGCCAGCAGTTACTCGGCCGACGTCGGGGCTTTCTTT. Residues: CASSYSADVGAFF.

This clone was seen a handful of times. The rearrangement links TRBV4-1 to TRBJ1-5, with 8 bases matching TRBD1. The CDR3 spans 15 residues. Germline-derived CDR1 and CDR2 are MGHRA and YSYEKL. The V and J ends lost 5 bases and 6 bases, in that order; junction bases with no gene match: 9. The CDR3 region is CASSNGTGGGQPQHF. The CDR3, as DNA: TGCGCCAGCAGCAACGGGACAGGAGGGGGTCAGCCCCAGCATTTT.